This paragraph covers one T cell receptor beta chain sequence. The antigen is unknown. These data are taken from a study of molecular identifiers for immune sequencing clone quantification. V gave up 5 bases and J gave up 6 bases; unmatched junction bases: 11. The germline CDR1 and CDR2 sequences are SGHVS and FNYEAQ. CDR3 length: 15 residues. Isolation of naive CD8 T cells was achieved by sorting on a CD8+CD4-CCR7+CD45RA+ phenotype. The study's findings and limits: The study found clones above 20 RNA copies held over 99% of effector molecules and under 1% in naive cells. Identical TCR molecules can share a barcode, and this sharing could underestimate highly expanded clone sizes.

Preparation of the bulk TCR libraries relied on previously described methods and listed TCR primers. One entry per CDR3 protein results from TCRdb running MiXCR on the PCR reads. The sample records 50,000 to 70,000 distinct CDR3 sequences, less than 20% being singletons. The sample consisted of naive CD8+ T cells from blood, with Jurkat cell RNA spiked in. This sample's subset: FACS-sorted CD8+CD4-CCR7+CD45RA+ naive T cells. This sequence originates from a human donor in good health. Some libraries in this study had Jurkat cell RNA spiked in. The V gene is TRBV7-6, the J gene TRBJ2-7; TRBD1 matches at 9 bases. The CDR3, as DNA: TGTGCCAGCAGCCAGGCGGGACAGGGTCTCTCCGAGCAGTACTTC. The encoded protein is CASSQAGQGLSEQYF. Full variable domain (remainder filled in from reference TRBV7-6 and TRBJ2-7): GAGVSQSPRYKVTKRGQDVALRCDPISGHVSLYWYRQALGQGPEFLTYFNYEAQQDKSGLPNDRFSAERPEGSISTLTIQRTEQRDSAMYRCASSQAGQGLSEQYFGPGTRLTVT.